The clone carrying this T cell receptor beta chain was counted between two and nine times. Its antigen is unidentified. PCR was performed a second time for about 6 to 12 cycles using a sample-barcoded 5' primer and a J-beta primer mix. TCRdb reprocessed the 5' RACE reads via MiXCR and lists one record per CDR3 protein. Of roughly 570,000 distinct CDR3 sequences listed, 27% are singletons. Germline V gene lookup returns CDR1 SEHNR and CDR2 FQNEAQ (reference sequence). CDR3 length equals 14 residues. V lost 4 bases and J 4 bases, leaving 13 bases between the germline ends. The sample is drawn from a study of blood T cells in healthy people across ages. Whole-study results and caveats: Estimated diversity across one million T cells was deemed an underestimate.

V usage is TRBV7-9 and J usage is TRBJ1-2, with a possible D match to TRBD1 (6 bases). The clonotype was recovered from a woman aged 70 to 79 in good health. Specimen: blood. CDR3 DNA sequence: TGTGCCAGCAGCTCACCGGGGGCACGCTATGGCTACACCTTC. Translating it yields CASSSPGARYGYTF.